One sample yielded the 29 T cell receptor beta chains listed below, sequenced in a study of neurological immune-mediated disorders. TCRdb itself ran the 5' RACE reads through MiXCR, one entry per CDR3 protein. The sample comprises about 50,000 distinct CDR3 sequences, roughly 15% of which are singletons, and 3.5% to 4.5% rests with the top ten. Sequencing was performed on PBMCs. The receptors here all came from a man in his 60s in good health.

This clonotype was observed at least ten times. The rearrangement uses TRBV9 and TRBJ2-2; possible D gene TRBD1, 6 bases. From germline, CDR1 is SGDLS and CDR2 YYNGEE. V lost 2 bases and J lost 0, with 11 bases in between. The CDR3 is made up of 16 amino acids. For the CDR3, the DNA is TGTGCCAGCAGCGTGGGGGCACTATCGAACACCGGGGAGCTGTTTTTT. Its protein product is CASSVGALSNTGELFF.

The genes are TRBV7-3 and TRBJ2-1, with D possibly being TRBD2 (6 bases). The V end lost 5 bases, the J end lost 6 bases, and 17 bases lay between the germline ends. This CDR3 comprises 15 residues. Germline V gives CDR1 SGHTA, CDR2 FQGTGA. CDR3 sequence: CASSIPLASGNEQFF. As DNA, the CDR3 is TGTGCCAGCAGCATTCCGCTAGCGTCAGGCAATGAGCAGTTCTTC.

The CDR3 reads CASSRGAGATGELFF. In nucleotides, the CDR3 is TGTGCCAGCAGTCGGGGGGCAGGAGCGACCGGGGAGCTGTTTTTT. The chain carries TRBV12-3 or TRBV12-4 and TRBJ2-2, with a tentative D call TRBD2 (7 bases). The CDR3 runs to 15 residues. V shed 5 bases and J shed 5 bases, with 15 bases lying between them.

This clonotype was counted at least ten times. This chain joins TRBV7-2 and TRBJ2-6; D is undetermined. Germline CDR1 and CDR2: SGHTA and FQGNSA. Trimming shortened V by 3 bases and J by 0 bases, and 6 bases separated the two germline ends. The CDR3 has 15 residues. This CDR3 is CASSLTVSGANVLTF. CDR3 DNA: TGTGCCAGCAGCTTGACCGTCTCTGGGGCCAACGTCCTGACTTTC.

This clonotype has a count of ten or more. The gene calls are TRBV4-2 and TRBJ1-6; D is unresolved. This CDR3 has 17 residues. CDR1 is LGHNA and CDR2 is YNFKEQ in the germline V gene. Trimming stripped 5 bases from V and 7 bases from J, with 21 bases between. CDR3 nucleotide sequence: TGTGCCAGCAGCATCCCCCGAGGCCCTACTGTCAATTCACCCCTCCACTTT. Residues: CASSIPRGPTVNSPLHF.

At least ten counts were recorded for this clonotype. The chain uses TRBV4-3 and TRBJ2-3; D ambiguous. The CDR3 totals 14 residues. The germline CDR1 and CDR2 sequences are LGHNA and YSLEER. Between the trimmed V and J ends, which lost 2 bases and 4 bases, there was a span of 10 bases. The CDR3: CASSQRQRPDTQYF. The CDR3 bases are TGCGCCAGCAGCCAACGGCAGCGTCCAGATACGCAGTATTTT.

At least ten counts were recorded for this clonotype. The chain joins TRBV6-5 to TRBJ2-5; 10 bases line up with TRBD1. The V gene's germline CDR1 is MNHEY and CDR2 SVGAGI. The V gene end was trimmed by 6 bases and the J gene end by 2 bases; junction bases not matched to a gene: 9. CDR3 length: 16 amino acids. CDR3 in amino acids: CASSAPRQGAQETQYF. CDR3 bases: TGTGCCAGCAGCGCTCCGAGACAGGGGGCACAAGAGACCCAGTACTTC.

This clonotype was recorded many times. The chain combines TRBV5-1 with TRBJ2-1; tentatively, D is TRBD2 (6 bases). Per germline, CDR1 SGHRS and CDR2 YFSETQ. The V gene lost 0 bases and the J gene lost 7 bases, with 14 bases spanning the gap. CDR3 length: 15 residues. The CDR3 is CASSLDPGAVNEQFF. The CDR3 nucleotides are TGCGCCAGCAGCTTGGATCCGGGAGCGGTAAATGAGCAGTTCTTC.

Concerning this clonotype itself: Just one base apart from a much larger clone, this may be a read error. No conserved phenylalanine or tryptophan is present at the end of the CDR3, so a read error is the likely explanation. The rearrangement links TRBV5-1 to TRBJ1-2; the D gene is possibly TRBD1 (5 bases). V lost 1 base, J lost 4 bases, and 11 bases lay in between. The CDR3 contains 14 residues. The germline V gene has CDR1 SGHRS and CDR2 YFSETQ. The CDR3 is CASSLSGGGYGYTL. The CDR3 DNA follows: TGCGCCAGCAGCTTGTCGGGGGGTGGCTATGGCTACACCTTA.

Ten or more counts support this clonotype. V is TRBV28 and J is TRBJ1-5; D unclear. Germline assignment: CDR1 MDHEN and CDR2 SYDVKM. CDR3 length: 11 amino acids. Trimming left V 8 bases short and J 8 bases short, with 10 bases between. CDR3 protein: CASGITEPQHF. CDR3 nucleotides: TGTGCCAGCGGCATAACAGAGCCCCAGCATTTT.

This clonotype has ten or more counts. V usage is TRBV20-1 and J usage is TRBJ2-1, with 12 positions matching TRBD2. CDR1 is DFQATT and CDR2 is SNEGSKA in the germline V gene (reference sequence). This CDR3 has 14 residues. V lost 5 bases to trimming and J lost 7 bases; unmatched junction nucleotides: 6. CDR3 sequence reads: CSAPGLAGWNEQFF. The CDR3 coding sequence is TGCAGTGCTCCCGGACTAGCGGGATGGAATGAGCAGTTCTTC.

This clonotype was counted a few times. The chain combines TRBV25-1 with TRBJ2-3; perhaps TRBD2 as D (6 bases). CDR1 and CDR2 (germline): MGHDK, SYGVNS. The CDR3 loop spans 12 amino acids. V was shortened by 8 bases and J by 4 bases, with 10 bases between the two germline ends. CDR3 nucleotide sequence: TGTGCCAGCTCACTAGCCCCAGATACGCAGTATTTT. Protein: CASSLAPDTQYF.

This clonotype was counted ten times or more. The V call is TRBV5-1, the J call TRBJ2-2, with 7 bases lining up with TRBD1. J was trimmed by 0 bases and V by 4 bases; bases with no gene match: 3. Germline V lookup: CDR1 SGHRS, CDR2 YFSETQ. The CDR3 has 15 residues. Here the CDR3 DNA reads TGCGCCAGCAGCAACGGACAGGCGAACACCGGGGAGCTGTTTTTT. It codes for CASSNGQANTGELFF.

This clonotype was detected ten times or more. The chain carries TRBV7-2 and TRBJ1-1; D is perhaps TRBD1 (6 bases). Germline V gene sequence: CDR1 SGHTA, CDR2 FQGNSA. Trimming stripped 0 bases from V and 4 bases from J, with 15 bases between. The length of the CDR3 is 16 residues. CDR3 in amino acids: CASSLASGASGTEAFF. CDR3 nucleotides: TGTGCCAGCAGCTTAGCGTCGGGGGCTAGTGGCACTGAAGCTTTCTTT.

Only a few counts were recorded for this clonotype. The chain joins TRBV24-1 to TRBJ2-1, with D unclear. CDR1 is KGHDR, CDR2 SFDVKD, per germline. The CDR3 runs to 14 residues. V was trimmed by 1 base and J by 7 bases, leaving 10 bases between them. As DNA, the CDR3 is TGTGCCACCAGTGATTTCAACGGAAGTAATGAGCAGTTCTTC. It encodes CATSDFNGSNEQFF.

This clonotype was seen at least ten times. V is TRBV28 and J is TRBJ2-7; the D gene is possibly TRBD2 (6 bases). Trimming removed 5 bases from V and 4 bases from J, with 21 bases in between. In germline, CDR1 is MDHEN, CDR2 SYDVKM. This CDR3 is built from 16 residues. CDR3: CASSAVGSGEGYEQYF. The CDR3, as DNA: TGTGCCAGCAGTGCCGTGGGTAGCGGTGAGGGGTACGAGCAGTACTTC.

This clonotype was found many times. The rearrangement uses TRBV11-3 and TRBJ2-3; 7 bases map to TRBD1. Germline-derived CDR1 and CDR2 are SGHNT and YENEEA. With V trimmed by 4 bases and J by 3 bases, 10 bases remained unmatched. This CDR3 spans 16 amino acids. In DNA form, the CDR3 reads TGTGCCAGCAGCTCGGGGACAGTAGGGCTAACAGATACGCAGTATTTT. It is translated as CASSSGTVGLTDTQYF.

This clonotype was seen many times. The chain has TRBV5-6 and TRBJ2-7; 9 nucleotides align to TRBD2. The trim removed 5 bases at V and 3 bases at J, leaving 9 bases unmatched. The germline CDR1 and CDR2 sequences are SGHDT and YYEEEE. The CDR3 length is 15 residues. The CDR3 DNA sequence: TGTGCCAGCAGGACCCATAGCGGGAGAGACTACGAGCAGTACTTC. Protein product: CASRTHSGRDYEQYF.

The table lists this clonotype with many counts. The J gene is TRBJ2-5, the V gene TRBV28, with D unresolved. V lost 2 bases, J lost 1 base, and 2 bases lay in between. CDR3 length equals 12 residues. Germline CDR1 is MDHEN and CDR2 is SYDVKM. This CDR3 reads CASSLLQETQYF. Written as DNA, the CDR3 is TGTGCCAGCAGTTTACTCCAAGAGACCCAGTACTTC.

This clonotype has a count of ten or more. V usage is TRBV29-1 and J usage is TRBJ1-2; D possibly corresponds to TRBD1 (6 bases). V was clipped by 4 bases and J by 8 bases, with 17 bases between them. Germline CDR1 SQVTM, CDR2 ANQGSEA. The CDR3 has 13 amino acids. The CDR3 DNA reads as TGCAGCGTTGGCATGGGACACCCAGGGGGCTACACCTTC. This codes for CSVGMGHPGGYTF.

Concerning this clonotype: At one end, the junction sequence differs from germline, possibly due to a read error. The chain links TRBV5-1 to TRBJ2-7; 7 bases are a match to TRBD2. Germline V lookup: CDR1 SGHRS, CDR2 YFSETQ. The CDR3 sequence is 15 residues long. The CDR3 DNA reads as TGCGCCAGCAGCTTGCGGAAGGGGACTACCGACGAGCACTACTTC. Its protein is CASSLRKGTTDEHYF.

This rearrangement joins TRBV6-5 to TRBJ1-3; D is uncertain. The V gene lost 8 bases and the J gene lost 0 bases, with 8 bases spanning the gap. This CDR3 region has 13 residues. CDR1 MNHEY and CDR2 SVGAGI come from the germline V gene. The CDR3 region has the DNA TGTGCCAGCGGACTTGGCTCTGGAAACACCATATATTTT. Encoded protein: CASGLGSGNTIYF.

This clonotype was observed many times. The V and J genes are TRBV28 and TRBJ2-1, with 8 bases that match TRBD2. The CDR3 is 15 residues long. The germline V gene has CDR1 MDHEN and CDR2 SYDVKM. The junction had 8 bases not matched to a gene; V was cut back by 7 bases and J by 3 bases. The chain's CDR3 is CASIRRLAFYNEQFF. In DNA, the CDR3 is TGTGCCAGCATCCGTAGACTAGCGTTCTACAATGAGCAGTTCTTC.

This clonotype was observed many times. The genes are TRBV28 and TRBJ2-3; 8 bases match TRBD2. The CDR3 has 15 amino acids. Germline CDR1 reads MDHEN; CDR2 reads SYDVKM. V dropped 7 bases and J dropped 4; count of bases not matched to a gene: 10. CDR3 region: CASNHREGRPDTQYF. CDR3 coding DNA: TGTGCCAGCAATCATCGGGAGGGCCGGCCAGATACGCAGTATTTT.

This clonotype was found many times. The chain recombines TRBV3-1 with TRBJ2-7, with D tentatively TRBD1 (5 bases). The CDR3 has 14 amino acids. Germline lookup yields CDR1 LGHDT and CDR2 YNNKEL (reference sequence). V was shortened by 6 bases and J by 3 bases, with 15 bases between the two germline ends. Written as DNA, the CDR3 is TGTGCCAGCAGTCGTTACGACAGAAGCTACGAGCAGTACTTC. Its protein is CASSRYDRSYEQYF.

This clonotype was counted at least ten times. CDR3 nucleotide sequence: TGTGCCACCAGTGATCCAACAGGTTCTAGCGGGAGGTTCAATGAGCAGTTCTTC. Translation gives CATSDPTGSSGRFNEQFF. V usage is TRBV24-1 and J usage is TRBJ2-1; 11 positions match TRBD2. Per germline, CDR1 KGHDR and CDR2 SFDVKD. The junction had 12 bases not matched to a gene; V was cut back by 3 bases and J by 6 bases. The CDR3 totals 18 residues.

This clonotype was observed at least ten times. V and J are TRBV20-1 and TRBJ2-7, with D possibly TRBD1 on 6 matching bases. The CDR3 is made up of 13 amino acids. V dropped 4 bases and J dropped 2 bases, with 12 bases sitting between them. CDR1 and CDR2 (germline): DFQATT, SNEGSKA (reference sequence). CDR3 amino acids: CSATRTETYEQYF. DNA for the CDR3: TGCAGTGCTACCCGGACAGAAACCTACGAGCAGTACTTC.

This clonotype was recorded many times. The genes are TRBV9 and TRBJ1-3; the D gene is possibly TRBD1 (6 bases). V was trimmed by 0 bases and J by 4 bases, leaving 11 bases between them. CDR1 SGDLS and CDR2 YYNGEE come from the germline V gene. This CDR3 has 15 residues. The CDR3 DNA reads TGTGCCAGCAGCGTAGCGGGGGCGCCCGGAAACACCATATATTTT. Amino acids: CASSVAGAPGNTIYF.

The chain links TRBV7-6 to TRBJ1-2, with TRBD1 identical over 9 bases. V shed 3 bases, J shed 8 bases, and the junction held 7 bases outside the gene matches. The CDR3 consists of 14 residues. The germline V gene encodes CDR1 SGHVS and CDR2 FNYEAQ. This CDR3 is CASSFGQGSGGYTF. Here the CDR3 DNA reads TGTGCCAGCAGCTTCGGACAGGGGTCTGGAGGCTACACCTTC.